The rows below give T cell receptor beta chains drawn from one sample of a study of T cell repertoires in cytomegalovirus infection. Each CDR3 protein is one row after TCRdb ran MiXCR on the reads. The sample lists around 800,000 distinct CDR3 sequences; 32% were seen once. These receptors have no known antigen. The specimen was cultured CD8+ T cells from PBMCs, collected from culture after CMV antigen stimulation. These receptors came from a human donor in good health (CMV status not recorded). Some clones in this sample may be carry-over from other donors' samples. The CDR3 runs from the conserved cysteine through the conserved F or W. Fields, in order: CDR3 length, J gene, clone size, D gene, V gene, CDR3 protein, CDR3 DNA. The D gene is left open where the match is weak. The size of a clone is reported for some rows only, either as once, few or many, or as a class for expanded clones.

>13|TRBJ1-1|many|.|TRBV7-2
CASSFGQGPEAFF
TGTGCCAGCAGCTTTGGGCAGGGCCCGGAAGCTTTCTTT
>14|TRBJ1-3|.|.|TRBV20-1
CSASPVGSGNTIYF
TGCAGTGCTTCCCCTGTAGGGAGTGGAAACACCATATATTTT
>15|TRBJ2-7|once|TRBD1|TRBV13
CASSFGQGAVYEQYF
TGTGCCAGCAGCTTCGGGCAGGGGGCTGTCTACGAGCAGTACTTC
>17|TRBJ2-1|.|.|TRBV2
CASSEAQGGLLYNEQFF
TGTGCCAGCAGTGAAGCGCAGGGGGGCTTACTCTACAATGAGCAGTTCTTC
>15|TRBJ1-1|.|.|TRBV10-3
CAISVTSTANTEAFF
TGTGCCATCAGTGTCACCTCGACGGCGAACACTGAAGCTTTCTTT
>12|TRBJ2-1|.|.|TRBV9
CASSGAPGEQFF
TGTGCCAGCAGCGGTGCCCCTGGTGAGCAGTTCTTC
>13|TRBJ2-1|few|.|TRBV11-3
CASSLRGSHEQFF
TGTGCCAGCAGCTTGAGGGGGTCCCATGAGCAGTTCTTC
>15|TRBJ2-1|.|.|TRBV12-5
CASALRGFPYNEQFF
TGTGCTAGTGCTTTGAGGGGCTTCCCATACAATGAGCAGTTCTTC
>16|TRBJ1-2|few|TRBD1|TRBV29-1
CSVEWTGAHRWDGYTF
TGCAGCGTTGAATGGACAGGGGCCCATCGTTGGGATGGCTACACCTTC
>16|TRBJ1-2|.|.|TRBV5-5
CASSLVLPGINYGYTF
TGTGCCAGCAGCTTGGTTTTACCAGGGATTAACTATGGCTACACCTTC
>15|TRBJ1-2|.|TRBD1|TRBV7-3
CVSSKRDRDGYGYTF
TGTGTCAGCAGCAAACGGGACAGGGACGGCTATGGCTACACCTTC
>15|TRBJ1-3|.|.|TRBV7-4
CASRNGGAVPNTIYF
TGTGCCAGCAGAAACGGAGGGGCAGTACCAAACACCATATATTTT
>13|TRBJ2-2|few|.|TRBV6-2/TRBV6-3
CASSPEHTGELFF
TGTGCCAGCAGCCCCGAACACACCGGGGAGCTGTTTTTT
>14|TRBJ2-7|many|.|TRBV7-9
CASSPPLGENEQYF
TGTGCCAGCAGCCCCCCTCTCGGTGAGAACGAGCAGTACTTC
>16|TRBJ1-2|.|TRBD1|TRBV2
CASIVRDGQGYYGYTF
TGTGCCAGCATTGTTAGGGATGGACAGGGGTACTATGGCTACACCTTC
>16|TRBJ1-1|few|TRBD1|TRBV6-2/TRBV6-3
CASTSPLAGGRAEAFF
TGTGCCAGCACTTCACCTCTGGCAGGGGGGAGGGCTGAAGCTTTCTTT
>15|TRBJ2-2|many|.|TRBV7-8
CASSSEGTNTGELFF
TGTGCCAGCAGCTCCGAGGGGACGAACACCGGGGAGCTGTTTTTT
>15|TRBJ1-2|few|TRBD1|TRBV6-5
CASSARQGSVYGYTF
TGTGCCAGCAGTGCACGACAGGGGAGTGTCTATGGCTACACCTTC
>16|TRBJ1-2|.|.|TRBV19
CASSITRQDLYYGYTF
TGTGCCAGTAGTATCACCCGACAGGACCTGTACTATGGCTACACCTTC
>16|TRBJ1-1|.|TRBD1|TRBV19
CASSGGTAFVNTEAFF
TGTGCCAGTAGTGGGGGGACAGCTTTTGTGAACACTGAAGCTTTCTTT
>19|TRBJ2-5|.|TRBD2|TRBV28
CASSSKNRDYQNPRETQYF
TGTGCCAGCAGTTCCAAGAACCGGGACTACCAAAACCCACGGGAGACCCAGTACTTC
>14|TRBJ1-1|.|.|TRBV27
CASSFSWDGTEAFF
TGTGCCAGCAGTTTCAGTTGGGACGGAACTGAAGCTTTCTTT
>16|TRBJ2-5|many|.|TRBV6-5
CASSYSGQGLQETQYF
TGTGCCAGCAGTTACTCTGGGCAGGGGCTCCAAGAGACCCAGTACTTC